These 16 T cell receptor beta chains originate from one sample sequenced in a study of T-cell memory formation after mild COVID-19. TCRdb recomputed calls from the 5' RACE reads with MiXCR, one row per CDR3 protein. The repertoire consists of under 650,000 distinct CDR3 sequences, with 18% occurring once and the leading ten covering more than 10%. Sample: PBMCs or a T cell subset sorted from them (not recorded which). The source of these receptors is an adult woman who had mild COVID-19 (a few samples of this study predate the infection). Cell type and time point are not known.

CDR3 sequence: CSATALTAGAGQETQYF. Here the CDR3 DNA reads TGCAGTGCTACCGCCCTAACGGCAGGGGCGGGCCAAGAGACCCAGTACTTC. The chain employs TRBV20-1 and TRBJ2-5; possibly TRBD1 for D (6 bases). The CDR3 is made up of 17 amino acids. CDR1 is DFQATT, CDR2 SNEGSKA, per germline (reference sequence). Trimming took 4 bases from V and 1 from J, leaving 22 bases between them.

This clonotype was seen more than once but under ten times. V and J are TRBV20-1 and TRBJ2-7, with 11 bases aligning to TRBD1. The V segment lost 2 bases and the J segment 3 bases; nucleotides outside the gene matches: 3. Germline V gene sequence: CDR1 DFQATT, CDR2 SNEGSKA (reference sequence). The CDR3 is 14 residues long. This CDR3 reads CSARLGTGGYEQYF. In nucleotides, the CDR3 is TGCAGTGCTAGACTCGGGACAGGGGGCTACGAGCAGTACTTC.

The chain recombines TRBV6-5 with TRBJ2-1; maybe TRBD2 (5 bases). The CDR3 sequence is 15 residues long. The V end lost 5 bases, the J end lost 0 bases, and 11 bases lay between the germline ends. The germline CDR1 and CDR2 sequences are MNHEY and SVGAGI. Here the CDR3 DNA reads TGTGCCAGCAGTACCGGGGATGGCTCCTACAATGAGCAGTTCTTC. This gives the protein CASSTGDGSYNEQFF.

The chain couples TRBV2 to TRBJ2-5; TRBD2 matches at 11 bases. This CDR3 is 16 amino acids long. With V trimmed by 1 base and J by 3 bases, 4 bases remained unmatched. From germline, CDR1 is SNHLY and CDR2 FYNNEI. The CDR3 nucleotides read TGTGCCAGCAGTGAAGAAATAGCGGGGGGGAAAGAGACCCAGTACTTC. Encoded protein: CASSEEIAGGKETQYF.

The chain combines TRBV12-3 or TRBV12-4 with TRBJ1-2; D might be TRBD1 (6 bases). The V end was cut by 6 bases, the J end by 1 base, with 18 bases between. This CDR3 is built from 16 residues. For the CDR3, the DNA is TGTGCCAGCAGCCTCGCCCCGGCAGGGGATAACTATGGCTACACCTTC. This sequence encodes CASSLAPAGDNYGYTF.

This chain connects TRBV18 to TRBJ1-2; D gene ambiguous. The CDR3 is 14 residues long. The germline V gene encodes CDR1 KGHSH and CDR2 LQKENI. V was pared by 4 bases and J by 3 bases, with 12 bases between. CDR3 sequence: CASSLPGSYYGYTF. In DNA form, the CDR3 reads TGTGCCAGCTCACTCCCGGGAAGCTACTATGGCTACACCTTC. Filled out from reference TRBV18 and TRBJ1-2, the complete variable domain reads NAGVMQNPRHLVRRRGQEARLRCSPMKGHSHVYWYRQLPEEGLKFMVYLQKENIIDESGMPKERFSAEFPKEGPSILRIQQVVRGDSAAYFCASSLPGSYYGYTFGSGTRLTVV.

The chain combines TRBV5-1 with TRBJ2-7, with D perhaps assigned TRBD1 or TRBD2 (6 bases each). The germline CDR1 and CDR2 sequences are SGHRS and YFSETQ. The CDR3 is 15 amino acids. The V end was cut by 7 bases, the J end by 2 bases, with 19 bases between. The CDR3 region is CASRYRGQGTYEQYF. The DNA for the CDR3 is TGCGCCAGCCGCTACCGGGGGCAGGGAACCTACGAGCAGTACTTC.

The CDR3 region has the DNA TGTGCCAGCAGTGGCCCTACAGGGGGCGGAAGCACAGATACGCAGTATTTT. It encodes CASSGPTGGGSTDTQYF. The chain carries TRBV6-9 and TRBJ2-3, with 9 bases lining up with TRBD1. CDR3 length equals 17 residues. The J segment lost 0 bases and the V segment lost 5 bases, leaving 9 bases of the junction unmatched. CDR1 and CDR2 (germline): MNHGY, SVAAGI.

There are a few counts of this clonotype. This rearrangement joins TRBV7-6 to TRBJ1-3; D is unclear. Germline CDR1 and CDR2: SGHVS and FNYEAQ. This CDR3 is 15 amino acids long. The V end was cut by 5 bases, the J end by 0 bases, with 11 bases between. The CDR3 loop is CASSADGTSGNTIYF. The CDR3 nucleotides read TGTGCCAGCAGCGCGGACGGTACCTCTGGAAACACCATATATTTT.

This chain joins TRBV24-1 and TRBJ2-3; 11 bases are shared with TRBD2. V shed 6 bases and J 6 bases; nucleotides not matched to a gene: 13. This CDR3 has 17 residues. In germline, CDR1 is KGHDR, CDR2 SFDVKD. Here the CDR3 reads CATSSSGGPITRDTQYF. CDR3 in DNA: TGTGCCACCAGTTCTAGCGGGGGGCCTATTACTAGGGATACGCAGTATTTT.

The gene calls are TRBV11-1 and TRBJ2-7, with 10 bases aligning to TRBD2. The CDR3 totals 14 residues. V shed 6 bases and J 11 bases; nucleotides not matched to a gene: 13. CDR1 is SGHAT and CDR2 is FQDESV in the germline V gene (reference sequence). The CDR3 DNA is TGTGCCAGCAGTAAAGGGCCTAGCGGGAGCAAGGAGTACTTC. The encoded protein is CASSKGPSGSKEYF. Looking up the rest from reference TRBV11-1 and TRBJ2-7 gives the full variable domain: EAEVAQSPRYKITEKSQAVAFWCDPISGHATLYWYRQILGQGPELLVQFQDESVVDDSQLPKDRFSAERLKGVDSTLKIQPAELGDSAMYLCASSKGPSGSKEYFGPGTRLTVT.

This clonotype has only a few counts. The chain employs TRBV5-1 and TRBJ2-3; D gene ambiguous. Germline values: CDR1 SGHRS, CDR2 YFSETQ. Trimming shortened V by 6 bases and J by 2 bases, and 10 bases separated the two germline ends. The CDR3 length is 13 residues. The CDR3 sequence: CASNEEATDTQYF. The CDR3 DNA reads as TGCGCCAGCAATGAGGAAGCCACAGATACGCAGTATTTT.

CDR3 coding DNA: TGTGCCAGCAGGGGAAGGGGCTCCTTAGCCAAAAACATTCAGTACTTC. It specifies CASRGRGSLAKNIQYF. The rearrangement links TRBV12-3 or TRBV12-4 to TRBJ2-4; tentative D call: TRBD1 (5 bases). V was clipped by 6 bases and J by 0 bases, with 15 bases between them. CDR3 size: 16 residues.

V usage is TRBV20-1 and J usage is TRBJ2-1; TRBD2 is a possible D gene (5 bases). This CDR3 region has 12 residues. V was cut by 3 bases and J by 7 bases, with 10 bases left in between. Germline CDR1 is DFQATT and CDR2 is SNEGSKA (reference sequence). The CDR3 DNA follows: TGCAGTGCTAGGGATTGGGAGAATGAGCAGTTCTTC. Its protein product is CSARDWENEQFF.

The chain links TRBV25-1 to TRBJ2-7, with TRBD1 identical over 8 bases. V shed 6 bases, J shed 2 bases, and the junction held 6 bases outside the gene matches. This CDR3 region has 14 residues. Per the germline V gene, CDR1 is MGHDK and CDR2 is SYGVNS. The CDR3 nucleotides read TGTGCCAGCAGGCGGGACAGGTTTCCCTACGAGCAGTACTTC. This sequence encodes CASRRDRFPYEQYF.

This clonotype was detected ten times or more. J is TRBJ2-1 and V is TRBV29-1; D gene unclear. CDR3 length: 11 amino acids. V lost 3 bases, J lost 12 bases, and 12 bases lay in between. Germline V gives CDR1 SQVTM, CDR2 ANQGSEA. For the CDR3, the DNA is TGCAGCGTTGATCCGGGTTCGGGGCAGTTCTTC. Its protein is CSVDPGSGQFF.